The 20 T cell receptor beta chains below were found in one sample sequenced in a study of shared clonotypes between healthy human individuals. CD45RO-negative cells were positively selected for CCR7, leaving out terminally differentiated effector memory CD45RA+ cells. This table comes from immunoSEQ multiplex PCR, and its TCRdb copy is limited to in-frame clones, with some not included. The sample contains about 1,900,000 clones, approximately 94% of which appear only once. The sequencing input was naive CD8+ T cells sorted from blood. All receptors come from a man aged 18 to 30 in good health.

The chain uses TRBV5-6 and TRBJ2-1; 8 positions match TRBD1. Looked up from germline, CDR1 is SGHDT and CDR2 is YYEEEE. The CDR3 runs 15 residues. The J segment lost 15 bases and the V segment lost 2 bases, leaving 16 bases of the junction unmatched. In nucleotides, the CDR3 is TGTGCCAGCAGCTTCGACAGGGGTTGGCCCAGAATAGTGTTCTTC. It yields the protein CASSFDRGWPRIVFF.

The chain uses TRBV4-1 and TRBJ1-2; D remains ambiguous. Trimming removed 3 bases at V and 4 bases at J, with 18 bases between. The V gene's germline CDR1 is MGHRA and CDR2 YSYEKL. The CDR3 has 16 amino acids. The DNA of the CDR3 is TGCGCCAGCAGCCAGCGAGCCGGAGGCATTGGCTATGGCTACACCTTC. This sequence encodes CASSQRAGGIGYGYTF.

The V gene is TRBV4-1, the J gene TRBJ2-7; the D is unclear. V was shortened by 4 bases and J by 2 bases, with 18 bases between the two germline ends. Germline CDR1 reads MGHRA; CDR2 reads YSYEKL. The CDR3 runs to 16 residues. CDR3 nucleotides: TGCGCCAGCAGCCCCAGAGGAAGTAATCCGACCTACGAGCAGTACTTC. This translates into CASSPRGSNPTYEQYF.

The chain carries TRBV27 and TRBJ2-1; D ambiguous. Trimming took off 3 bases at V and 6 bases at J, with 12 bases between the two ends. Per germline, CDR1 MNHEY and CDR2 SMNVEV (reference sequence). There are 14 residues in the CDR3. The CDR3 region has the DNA TGTGCCAGCAGTTTTGCGAGGTCGTCCAATGAGCAGTTCTTC. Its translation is CASSFARSSNEQFF.

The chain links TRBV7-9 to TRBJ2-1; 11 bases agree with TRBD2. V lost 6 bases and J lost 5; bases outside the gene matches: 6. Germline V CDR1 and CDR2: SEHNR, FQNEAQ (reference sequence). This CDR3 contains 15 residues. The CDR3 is CASSPGTSGDNEQFF. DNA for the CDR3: TGTGCCAGCAGTCCCGGGACTAGCGGAGACAATGAGCAGTTCTTC.

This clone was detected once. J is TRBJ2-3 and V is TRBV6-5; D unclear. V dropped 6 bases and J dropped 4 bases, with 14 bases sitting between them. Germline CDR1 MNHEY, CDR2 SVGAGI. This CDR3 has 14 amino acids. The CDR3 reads CASSPIGGADTQYF. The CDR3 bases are TGTGCCAGCAGCCCAATAGGTGGGGCAGATACGCAGTATTTT.

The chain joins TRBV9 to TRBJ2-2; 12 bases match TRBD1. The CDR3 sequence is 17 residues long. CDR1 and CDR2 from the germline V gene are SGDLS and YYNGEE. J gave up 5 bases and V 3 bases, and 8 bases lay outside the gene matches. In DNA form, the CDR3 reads TGTGCCAGCAGCGCGACCGGGACAGGGGGCTGGACCGGGGAGCTGTTTTTT. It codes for CASSATGTGGWTGELFF.

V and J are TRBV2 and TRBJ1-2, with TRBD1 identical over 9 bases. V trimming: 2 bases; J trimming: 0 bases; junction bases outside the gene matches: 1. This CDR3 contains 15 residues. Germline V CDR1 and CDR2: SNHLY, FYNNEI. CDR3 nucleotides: TGTGCCAGCAGTGAAAGGGACAGGGCTAACTATGGCTACACCTTC. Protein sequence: CASSERDRANYGYTF.

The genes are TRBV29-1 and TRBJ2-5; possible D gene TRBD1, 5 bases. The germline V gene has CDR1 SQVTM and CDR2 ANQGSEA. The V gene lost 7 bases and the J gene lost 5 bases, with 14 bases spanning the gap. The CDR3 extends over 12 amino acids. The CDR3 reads CSGFAGLETQYF. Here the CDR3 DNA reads TGCAGCGGATTCGCAGGGTTGGAGACCCAGTACTTC.

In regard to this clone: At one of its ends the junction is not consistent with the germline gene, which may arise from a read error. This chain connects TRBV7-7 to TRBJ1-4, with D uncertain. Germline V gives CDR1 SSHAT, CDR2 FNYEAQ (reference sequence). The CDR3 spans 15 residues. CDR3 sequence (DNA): TGTGCTAGCAGCTTAGAGGCAACAACTAATGAAAAACTGTTTTTT. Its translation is CASSLEATTNEKLFF.

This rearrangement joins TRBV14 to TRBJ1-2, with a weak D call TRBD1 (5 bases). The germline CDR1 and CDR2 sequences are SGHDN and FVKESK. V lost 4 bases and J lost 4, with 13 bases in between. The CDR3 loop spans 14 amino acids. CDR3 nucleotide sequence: TGTGCCAGCAGCCTCCAGGGTAATGGCTATGGCTACACCTTC. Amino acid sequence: CASSLQGNGYGYTF.

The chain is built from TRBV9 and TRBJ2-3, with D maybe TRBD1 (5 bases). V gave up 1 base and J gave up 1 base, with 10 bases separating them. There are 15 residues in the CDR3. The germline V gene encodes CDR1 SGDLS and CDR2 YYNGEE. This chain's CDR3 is CASSVQGVGTDTQYF. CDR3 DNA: TGTGCCAGCAGCGTACAGGGCGTGGGCACAGATACGCAGTATTTT.

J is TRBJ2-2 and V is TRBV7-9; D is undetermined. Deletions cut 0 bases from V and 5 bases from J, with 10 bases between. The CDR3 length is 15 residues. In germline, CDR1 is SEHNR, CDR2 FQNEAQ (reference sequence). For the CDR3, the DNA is TGTGCCAGCAGCTTAGCTCCCACGGGTACCGGGGAGCTGTTTTTT. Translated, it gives CASSLAPTGTGELFF. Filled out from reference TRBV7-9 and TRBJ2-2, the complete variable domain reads DTGVSQNPRHKITKRGQNVTFRCDPISEHNRLYWYRQTLGQGPEFLTYFQNEAQLEKSRLLSDRFSAERPKGSFSTLEIQRTEQGDSAMYLCASSLAPTGTGELFFGEGSRLTVL.

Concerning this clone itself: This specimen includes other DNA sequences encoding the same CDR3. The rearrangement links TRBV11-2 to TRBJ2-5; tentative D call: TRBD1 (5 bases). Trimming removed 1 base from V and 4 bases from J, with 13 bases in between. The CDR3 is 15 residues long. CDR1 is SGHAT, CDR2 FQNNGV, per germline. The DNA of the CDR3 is TGTGCCAGCAGCTTAGGTGCAGGGTCGGGAGAGACCCAGTACTTC. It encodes CASSLGAGSGETQYF.

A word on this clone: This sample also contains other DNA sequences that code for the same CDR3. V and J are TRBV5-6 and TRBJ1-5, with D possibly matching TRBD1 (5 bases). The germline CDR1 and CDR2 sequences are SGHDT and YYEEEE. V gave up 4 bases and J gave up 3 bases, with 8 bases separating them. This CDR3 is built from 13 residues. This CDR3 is CASSGGVNQPQHF. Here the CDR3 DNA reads TGTGCCAGCAGCGGGGGAGTCAATCAGCCCCAGCATTTT. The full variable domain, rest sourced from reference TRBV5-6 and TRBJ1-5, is DAGVTQSPTHLIKTRGQQVTLRCSPKSGHDTVSWYQQALGQGPQFIFQYYEEEERQRGNFPDRFSGHQFPNYSSELNVNALLLGDSALYLCASSGGVNQPQHFGDGTRLSIL.

The CDR3 here is CASSLEDRVDEQYF. CDR3 bases: TGTGCCAGCAGCTTAGAGGACAGGGTCGACGAGCAGTACTTC. The chain employs TRBV13 and TRBJ2-7; 8 positions match TRBD1. With 1 base clipped from V and 5 bases from J, the junction kept 4 bases outside the gene matches. The CDR3 contains 14 residues. Germline CDR1 is PRHDT and CDR2 is FYEKMQ (reference sequence).

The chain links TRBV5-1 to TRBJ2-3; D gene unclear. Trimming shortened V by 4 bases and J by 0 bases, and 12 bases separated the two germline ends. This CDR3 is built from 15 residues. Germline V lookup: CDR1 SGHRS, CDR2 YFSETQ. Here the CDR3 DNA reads TGCGCCAGCAGCGAGGCGGTGACTAGCACAGATACGCAGTATTTT. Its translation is CASSEAVTSTDTQYF.

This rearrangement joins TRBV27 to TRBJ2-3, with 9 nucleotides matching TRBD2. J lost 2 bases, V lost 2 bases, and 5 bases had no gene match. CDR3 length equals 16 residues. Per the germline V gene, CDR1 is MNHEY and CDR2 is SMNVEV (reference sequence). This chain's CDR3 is CASSLGTSPITDTQYF. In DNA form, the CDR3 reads TGTGCCAGCAGTTTAGGGACTAGCCCCATCACAGATACGCAGTATTTT.

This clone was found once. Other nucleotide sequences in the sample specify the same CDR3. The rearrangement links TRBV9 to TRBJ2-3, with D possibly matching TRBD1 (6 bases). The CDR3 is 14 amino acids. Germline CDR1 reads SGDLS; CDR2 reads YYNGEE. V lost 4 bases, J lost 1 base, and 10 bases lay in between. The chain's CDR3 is CASSSEGGTDTQYF. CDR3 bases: TGTGCCAGCAGCTCAGAGGGGGGCACAGATACGCAGTATTTT.

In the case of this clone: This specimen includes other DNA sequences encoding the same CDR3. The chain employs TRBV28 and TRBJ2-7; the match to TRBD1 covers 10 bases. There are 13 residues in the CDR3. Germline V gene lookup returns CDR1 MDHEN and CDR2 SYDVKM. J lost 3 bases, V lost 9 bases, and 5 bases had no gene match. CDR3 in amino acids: CASRGTGDYEQYF. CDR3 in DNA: TGTGCCAGTCGGGGGACAGGGGACTACGAGCAGTACTTC. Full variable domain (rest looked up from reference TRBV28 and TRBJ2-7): DVKVTQSSRYLVKRTGEKVFLECVQDMDHENMFWYRQDPGLGLRLIYFSYDVKMKEKGDIPEGYSVSREKKERFSLILESASTNQTSMYLCASRGTGDYEQYFGPGTRLTVT.